A single TCR beta chain is shown here with its context. Its target antigen remains unknown. The sample holds no much larger clone one base away, and base qualities are not on file. The sample carries other DNA sequences with the same CDR3. The source of the sample is a study of shared clonotypes between healthy human individuals (dated by TCRdb to between 2020 and 2021). For the wider study: The cohort included a few men and a couple of women between 18 and 49 years of age. For each donor, three plates each were used for CD4 naive and CD4 memory, two plates were used for CD8 naive, and one plate was used for CD8 memory. To estimate repertoire size and how much clonotype sharing occurs between individuals, the study deeply sequenced the blood TCR repertoires of 5 or 6 healthy adults. To increase sequencing depth and limit assay-specific biases, TCR repertoire library preparation and sequencing were carried out by different laboratories using diverse techniques. Per donor, leukapheresis produced somewhere between about 0.94 and 8.9 billion PBMCs. General conclusions and limits of the study: Based on pairwise subsampling, the degree of clonotype sharing among donors was expected to be affected by sequencing depth. When a handful of donors were compared, the shared fraction of clonotypes was about 5% for naive CD4, 3.5% to 4% for naive CD8, roughly 2.5% for memory CD4, and 0.4% for memory CD8. Naive subsets generally had larger estimated clonotype richness than memory subsets. Incomplete sequencing was indicated by rarefaction of sorted-subset datasets, despite the large sequencing depth. Compared with non-shared clonotypes, the clonotypes found in all four sorted-subset donors had higher generation probabilities. The genetic and exposure-history diversity represented was limited by the small number of donors. Sampling was restricted to blood, and TCR repertoires in tissues likely differ from the TCR repertoires found in blood.

The donors were healthy, HIV-negative adults who had no recently reported acute infections or vaccinations. All donors were Caucasian adults living in Nashville, Tennessee, USA. CD4+ T cells were enriched through magnetic negative selection, after which naive cells were positively selected on CD45RA and the remaining negative fraction served as the memory subset. Blood was collected by leukapheresis, and PBMCs were isolated by Ficoll-Histopaque density gradient centrifugation and then cryopreserved in liquid nitrogen vapor phase. Analytical flow cytometry was used to check the purity and quantity of every magnetically sorted T cell population. From each sorted fraction, genomic DNA was isolated and quantified by UV absorbance on a Nanodrop 2000c. The CDR1 and CDR2 encoded by the germline V gene are SGHTA and FQGTGA. Trimming costs V 1 base and J 6 bases, and their ends lie 8 bases apart. The CDR3 contains 13 residues, cysteine and phenylalanine counted. Only the CDR3 region is kept as DNA, spanning 39 bases read in frame from base 1.

Using the deep immunoSEQ assay, multiplex PCR amplified TCR CDR3 regions from genomic DNA. Extracted genomic DNA from each cell subset was spread evenly across all wells of several immunoSEQ 96-well plates, with each plate serving as a replicate. For sorted subsets, around 200 ng genomic DNA, equal to 30,000 or so T cell genomes, was loaded into each replicate PCR. The purified libraries were quantified using a Qubit 3.0 fluorometer, sized with a Bioanalyzer 2100, and then quantified again using the KAPA Library Quantification kit. A separate single-read 150-cycle Illumina NextSeq 550 flow cell was used to sequence each immunoSEQ 96-well plate. Under the source paper's analysis protocol: The immunoSEQ output contained only junctional sequences without quality scores, so filtering could not match that applied to full-length reads. Sequences were annotated with PyIR, a Python wrapper for IgBLAST v1.9, using IMGT germline references to assign V/J genes and CDR3. Reads were removed for weak V/J assignments (E-value above 1e-6), missing CDR3, stop codons, out-of-frame junctions, or ambiguous translated residues. V3J clonotypes were defined as sequences sharing the same inferred V gene, J gene, and CDR3 amino acid sequence. To compute the percentage overlap between repertoires, the number of shared unique clonotypes was divided by the size of the smaller repertoire. Three approaches were used to assess repertoire richness: RTK rarefaction, the Chao1 estimator, and Recon v2.1 estimates of unobserved clonotypes. Generation probabilities were computed with OLGA for all TCRbeta clonotypes obtained by the gDNA method from four donors. Sourced from immuneACCESS, this table was stored by TCRdb with only in-frame sequences that have V and J called. A share of the clones is absent; for the studies checked, an unresolved V gene accounts for under half, and the remainder has no known explanation. V, J and clone size are taken as reported in that table, and D and trimming were inferred from the DNA itself. The sample records around 1.6 million clones, 98% of which are singletons. Jointly, the top ten make up roughly 0.45% of the sample.

Sequences were obtained from naive CD4+ T cells sorted from blood. The cell subset or site label for this specimen denotes: CD45RA+ positively selected. The V and J genes are TRBV7-3 and TRBJ2-3; confidence is insufficient to name the D gene. This TCR came from a man aged 30 to 39 in good health. The sequenced DNA: TGTGCCAGCAGCTTAAACCCTAGGGATACGCAGTATTTT. Its protein is CASSLNPRDTQYF.